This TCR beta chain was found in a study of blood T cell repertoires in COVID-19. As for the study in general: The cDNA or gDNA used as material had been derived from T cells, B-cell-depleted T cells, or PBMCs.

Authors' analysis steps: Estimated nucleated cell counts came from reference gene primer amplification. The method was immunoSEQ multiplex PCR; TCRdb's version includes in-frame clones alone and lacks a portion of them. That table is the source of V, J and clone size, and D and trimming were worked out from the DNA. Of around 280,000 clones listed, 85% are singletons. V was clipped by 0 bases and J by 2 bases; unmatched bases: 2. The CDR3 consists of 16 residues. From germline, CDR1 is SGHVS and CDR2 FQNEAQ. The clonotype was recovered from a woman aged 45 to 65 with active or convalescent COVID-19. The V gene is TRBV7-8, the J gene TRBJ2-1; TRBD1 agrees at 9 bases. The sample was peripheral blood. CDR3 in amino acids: CASSLARQGAYNEQFF. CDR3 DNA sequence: TGTGCCAGCAGCTTAGCTAGACAGGGGGCCTACAATGAGCAGTTCTTC.